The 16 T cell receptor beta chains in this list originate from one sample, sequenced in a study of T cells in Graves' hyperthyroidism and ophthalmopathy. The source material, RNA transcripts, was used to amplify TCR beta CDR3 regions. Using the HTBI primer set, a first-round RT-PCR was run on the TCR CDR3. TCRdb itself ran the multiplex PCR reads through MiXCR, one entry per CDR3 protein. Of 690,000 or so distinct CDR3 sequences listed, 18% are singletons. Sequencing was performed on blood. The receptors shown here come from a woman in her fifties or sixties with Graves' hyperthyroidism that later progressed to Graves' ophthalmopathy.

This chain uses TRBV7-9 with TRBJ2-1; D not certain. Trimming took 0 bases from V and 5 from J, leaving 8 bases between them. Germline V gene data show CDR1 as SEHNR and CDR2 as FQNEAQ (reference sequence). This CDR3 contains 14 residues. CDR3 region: CASSLAPPNNEQFF. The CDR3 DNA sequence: TGTGCCAGCAGCTTAGCCCCCCCAAACAATGAGCAGTTCTTC.

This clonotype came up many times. The CDR3 loop reads CASSPLSGNTIYF. As DNA, the CDR3 is TGTGCCAGCTCACCCCTCTCTGGAAACACCATATATTTT. The V and J genes are TRBV18 and TRBJ1-3; D gene uncertain. The CDR3 loop spans 13 amino acids. Trimming left V 3 bases short and J 0 bases short, with 3 bases between. CDR1 and CDR2 from the germline V gene are KGHSH and LQKENI.

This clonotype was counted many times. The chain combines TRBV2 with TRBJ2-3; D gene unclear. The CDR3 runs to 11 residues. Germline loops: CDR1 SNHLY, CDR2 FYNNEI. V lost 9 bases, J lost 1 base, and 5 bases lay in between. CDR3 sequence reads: CARSGTDTQYF. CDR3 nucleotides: TGTGCCAGGAGCGGCACAGATACGCAGTATTTT.

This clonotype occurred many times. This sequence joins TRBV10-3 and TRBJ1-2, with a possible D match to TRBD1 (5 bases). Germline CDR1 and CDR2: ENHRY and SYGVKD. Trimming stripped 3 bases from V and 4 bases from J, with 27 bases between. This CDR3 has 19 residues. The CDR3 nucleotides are TGTGCCATCAGTGAAAACAACCTCTCGGACAAGGGAGTTGGCTATGGCTACACCTTC. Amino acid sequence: CAISENNLSDKGVGYGYTF.

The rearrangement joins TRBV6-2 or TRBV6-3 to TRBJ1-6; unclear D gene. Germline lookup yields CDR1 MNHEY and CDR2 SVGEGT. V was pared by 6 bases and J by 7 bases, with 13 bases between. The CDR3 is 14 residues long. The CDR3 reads CASRPRGYNSPLHF. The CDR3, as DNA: TGTGCCAGCAGACCGAGAGGGTACAATTCACCCCTCCACTTT.

CDR3 residues: CASSPVAVGTEAFF. DNA of the CDR3: TGCGCCAGCAGCCCCGTCGCCGTTGGCACTGAAGCTTTCTTT. This chain links TRBV5-1 with TRBJ1-1; no clear D gene. CDR1 and CDR2 from the germline V gene are SGHRS and YFSETQ. The CDR3 is 14 amino acids. The V gene lost 4 bases and the J gene lost 4 bases, with 14 bases spanning the gap.

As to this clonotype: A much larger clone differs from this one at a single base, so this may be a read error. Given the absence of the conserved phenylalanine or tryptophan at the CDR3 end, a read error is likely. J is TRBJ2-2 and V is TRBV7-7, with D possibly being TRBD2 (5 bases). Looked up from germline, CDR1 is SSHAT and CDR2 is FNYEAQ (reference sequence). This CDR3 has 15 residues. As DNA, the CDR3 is TGTGCTAGCAGTCCATCGGGGATGGTGACCGGGGAGCTGTTTCTT. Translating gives CASSPSGMVTGELFL.

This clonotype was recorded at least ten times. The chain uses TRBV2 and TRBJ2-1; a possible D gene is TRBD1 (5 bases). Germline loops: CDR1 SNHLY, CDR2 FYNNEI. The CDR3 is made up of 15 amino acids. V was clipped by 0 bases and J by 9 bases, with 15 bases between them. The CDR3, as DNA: TGTGCCAGCAGTGAAGCTGGCCAGGGTTTTAGTGAGCAGTTCTTC. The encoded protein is CASSEAGQGFSEQFF. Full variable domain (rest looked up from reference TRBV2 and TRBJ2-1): EPEVTQTPSHQVTQMGQEVILRCVPISNHLYFYWYRQILGQKVEFLVSFYNNEISEKSEIFDDQFSVERPDGSNFTLKIRSTKLEDSAMYFCASSEAGQGFSEQFFGPGTRLTVL.

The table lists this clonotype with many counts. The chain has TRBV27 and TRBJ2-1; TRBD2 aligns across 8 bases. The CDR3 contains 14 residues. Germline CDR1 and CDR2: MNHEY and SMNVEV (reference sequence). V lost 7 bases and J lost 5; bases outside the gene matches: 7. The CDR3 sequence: CASTNGGVHNEQFF. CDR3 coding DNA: TGTGCCAGCACCAACGGGGGGGTTCACAATGAGCAGTTCTTC.

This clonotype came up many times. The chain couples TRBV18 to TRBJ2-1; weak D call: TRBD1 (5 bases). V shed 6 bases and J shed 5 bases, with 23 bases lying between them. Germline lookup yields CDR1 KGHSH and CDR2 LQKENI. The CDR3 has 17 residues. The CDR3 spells CASSPWGKRTPNNEQFF. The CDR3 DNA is TGTGCCAGCTCCCCCTGGGGCAAGAGAACGCCTAACAATGAGCAGTTCTTC.

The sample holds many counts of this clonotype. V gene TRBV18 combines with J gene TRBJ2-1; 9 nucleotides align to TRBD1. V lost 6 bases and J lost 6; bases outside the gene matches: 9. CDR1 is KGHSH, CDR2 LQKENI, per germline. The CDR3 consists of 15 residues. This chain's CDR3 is CASSQTGTGINEQFF. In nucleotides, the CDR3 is TGTGCCAGCTCCCAAACCGGGACAGGGATCAATGAGCAGTTCTTC.

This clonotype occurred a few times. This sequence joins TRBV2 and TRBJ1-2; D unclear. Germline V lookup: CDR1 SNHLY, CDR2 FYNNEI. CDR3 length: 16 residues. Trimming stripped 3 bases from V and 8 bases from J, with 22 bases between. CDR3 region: CASSECGRRPLCGYTF. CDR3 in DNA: TGTGCCAGCAGTGAGTGTGGGCGACGGCCTCTTTGCGGCTACACCTTC.

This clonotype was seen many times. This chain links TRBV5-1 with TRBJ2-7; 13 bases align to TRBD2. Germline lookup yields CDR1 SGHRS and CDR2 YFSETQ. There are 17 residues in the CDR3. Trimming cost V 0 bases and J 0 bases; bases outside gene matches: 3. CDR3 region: CASSLARLAGGSYEQYF. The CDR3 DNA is TGCGCCAGCAGCTTGGCCAGACTAGCGGGGGGCTCCTACGAGCAGTACTTC.

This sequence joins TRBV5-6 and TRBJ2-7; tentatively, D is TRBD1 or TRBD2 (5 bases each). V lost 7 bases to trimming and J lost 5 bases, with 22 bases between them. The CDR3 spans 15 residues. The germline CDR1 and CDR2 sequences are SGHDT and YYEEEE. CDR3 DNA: TGTGCCAGCGGGTCGGGACGGAACCTTCGGAACGAGCAGTACTTC. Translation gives CASGSGRNLRNEQYF.

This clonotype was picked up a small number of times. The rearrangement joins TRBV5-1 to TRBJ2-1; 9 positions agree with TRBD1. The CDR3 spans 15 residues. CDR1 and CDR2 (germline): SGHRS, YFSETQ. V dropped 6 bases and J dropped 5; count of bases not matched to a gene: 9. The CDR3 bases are TGCGCCAGCACCCCTGACAGGGGGAGGAACAATGAGCAGTTCTTC. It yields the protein CASTPDRGRNNEQFF.

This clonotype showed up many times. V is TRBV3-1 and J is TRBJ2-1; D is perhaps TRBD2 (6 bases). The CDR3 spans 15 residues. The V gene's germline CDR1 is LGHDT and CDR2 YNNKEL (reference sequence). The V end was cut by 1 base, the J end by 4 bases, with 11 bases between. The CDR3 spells CASSQGSREYNEQFF. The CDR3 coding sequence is TGTGCCAGCAGCCAAGGGTCGCGGGAATACAATGAGCAGTTCTTC.